This record concerns one TCR beta chain sequence. 60 Vbeta and 13 Jbeta primers were used in PCR. TCRdb's copy holds only in-frame clones and misses some; the assay was immunoSEQ multiplex PCR. The sample has about 130,000 clones; around three quarters are singletons. The data were taken from a study of cytomegalovirus exposure and HLA in healthy donors. Trimming pared 1 base from V and 4 bases from J, leaving 5 bases between. The germline CDR1 and CDR2 sequences are SGHVS and FNYEAQ. This CDR3 region has 13 residues. The TCR was taken from a man aged 40-50 years in good health and CMV-seronegative. The J gene is TRBJ1-5, the V gene TRBV7-6; unclear D gene. The sequenced sample consisted of PBMCs. The CDR3 sequence is CASSLGLNQPQHF. In DNA form, the CDR3 reads TGTGCCAGCAGCTTAGGGCTTAATCAGCCCCAGCATTTT.